The 8 T cell receptor beta chains below all came from one sample that was sequenced in a study of shared clonotypes between healthy human individuals. Generated by immunoSEQ multiplex PCR, the TCRdb table keeps only in-frame clones and is missing some. Here the sample spans roughly 1 million clones, about 84% being singletons. The sequenced material came from memory CD4+ T cells from PBMCs. Subset meaning: CD45RA-negative fraction. The source of these receptors is a man aged 18 to 30 in good health. Some clones in this sample may be carry-over from other donors' samples.

This sequence joins TRBV15 and TRBJ2-7; no clear D. Trimming left V 0 bases short and J 7 bases short, with 13 bases between. CDR3 length: 14 amino acids. The germline CDR1 and CDR2 sequences are LNHNV and YYDKDF (reference sequence). The CDR3 here is CATSRDTVAGEQYF. CDR3 nucleotide sequence: TGTGCCACCAGCAGAGATACAGTGGCCGGGGAGCAGTACTTC.

V gene TRBV5-1 combines with J gene TRBJ2-7; 9 positions match TRBD2. The ends lost 0 bases at V and 7 bases at J; junction bases unmatched: 11. CDR1 and CDR2 (germline): SGHRS, YFSETQ. The CDR3 loop spans 16 amino acids. The CDR3 coding sequence is TGCGCCAGCAGCTTGGCCTTGGCGGGAGGGCCGGGGGAGCAGTACTTC. Translating it yields CASSLALAGGPGEQYF.

This clone appeared a few times. The chain couples TRBV9 to TRBJ2-1; 8 positions match TRBD2. CDR3 length: 17 amino acids. Germline V lookup: CDR1 SGDLS, CDR2 YYNGEE. V shed 4 bases, J shed 0 bases, and the junction held 9 bases outside the gene matches. CDR3 loop: CASSSTGGGSSYNEQFF. The CDR3 bases are TGTGCCAGCAGCTCGACGGGCGGGGGGTCCTCCTACAATGAGCAGTTCTTC.

The V call is TRBV7-3, the J call TRBJ2-3; 7 bases align to TRBD2. Germline CDR1 SGHTA, CDR2 FQGTGA. The CDR3 has 16 residues. V trimming: 0 bases; J trimming: 4 bases; junction bases outside the gene matches: 7. The CDR3 loop is CASSLTVGGPADTQYF. The CDR3 DNA reads TGTGCCAGCAGCTTAACCGTGGGAGGGCCAGCAGATACGCAGTATTTT.

This clone turned up a few times. Other DNA sequences in the sample encode the same CDR3. The rearrangement uses TRBV29-1 and TRBJ1-1; the D gene is possibly TRBD1 (5 bases). This CDR3 comprises 13 residues. Trimming shortened V by 4 bases and J by 0 bases, and 9 bases separated the two germline ends. The germline CDR1 and CDR2 sequences are SQVTM and ANQGSEA. CDR3 residues: CSVAGLMNTEAFF. The CDR3 DNA reads TGCAGCGTTGCGGGGCTAATGAACACTGAAGCTTTCTTT.

The gene calls are TRBV6-6 and TRBJ2-1; D ambiguous. The germline V and J ends were trimmed by 2 bases and 4 bases, with 6 bases remaining between them. Germline CDR1 reads MNHNY; CDR2 reads SVGAGI (reference sequence). The CDR3 has 13 amino acids. The DNA of the CDR3 is TGTGCCAGCAGTTACATGGGATACAATGAGCAGTTCTTC. Translated: CASSYMGYNEQFF.

This sequence joins TRBV6-5 and TRBJ2-3; D might be TRBD2 (6 bases). Between the trimmed V and J ends, which lost 6 bases and 1 base, there was a span of 14 bases. The length of the CDR3 is 15 residues. Per germline, CDR1 MNHEY and CDR2 SVGAGI. DNA for the CDR3: TGTGCCAGCAGCCGCGGAGGGGAAGGCACAGATACGCAGTATTTT. Its protein is CASSRGGEGTDTQYF.

In the case of this clone: This sample also contains other DNA sequences that code for the same CDR3. The chain has TRBV28 and TRBJ1-5; D might be TRBD1 (5 bases). The germline V gene has CDR1 MDHEN and CDR2 SYDVKM. CDR3 size: 15 residues. Trimming removed 3 bases from V and 0 bases from J, with 9 bases in between. CDR3 DNA: TGTGCCAGCAGTTTGGGGGGTAATAGCAATCAGCCCCAGCATTTT. Amino acid sequence: CASSLGGNSNQPQHF.